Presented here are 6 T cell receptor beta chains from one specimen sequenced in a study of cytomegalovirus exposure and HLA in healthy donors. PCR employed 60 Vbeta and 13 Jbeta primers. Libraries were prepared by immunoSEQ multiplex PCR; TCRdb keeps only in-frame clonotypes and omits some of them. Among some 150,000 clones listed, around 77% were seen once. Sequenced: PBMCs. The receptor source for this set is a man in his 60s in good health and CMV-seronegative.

In DNA, the CDR3 is TGCGCCAGCAGCCAAGAGTCCAGGGGGACAGATACGCAGTATTTT. It encodes CASSQESRGTDTQYF. V usage is TRBV4-3 and J usage is TRBJ2-3; 7 positions agree with TRBD1. V gave up 0 bases and J gave up 3 bases; unmatched junction bases: 3. The CDR3 is 15 amino acids. Per the germline V gene, CDR1 is LGHNA and CDR2 is YSLEER.

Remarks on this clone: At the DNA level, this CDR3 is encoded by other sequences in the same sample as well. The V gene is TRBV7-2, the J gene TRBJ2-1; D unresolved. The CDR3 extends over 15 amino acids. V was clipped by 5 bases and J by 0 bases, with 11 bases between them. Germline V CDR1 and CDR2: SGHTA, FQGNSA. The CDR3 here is CASSPAGSSYNEQFF. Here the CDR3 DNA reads TGTGCCAGCAGCCCAGCAGGTAGCTCCTACAATGAGCAGTTCTTC.

The DNA of the CDR3 is TGTGCCAGCTCACTCACTAGTGATAGCTCCTACGAGCAGTACTTC. Its protein is CASSLTSDSSYEQYF. This chain uses TRBV18 with TRBJ2-7; D possibly corresponds to TRBD2 (5 bases). The CDR3 is 15 residues long. Looked up from germline, CDR1 is KGHSH and CDR2 is LQKENI. The germline V and J ends were trimmed by 4 bases and 0 bases, with 13 bases remaining between them.

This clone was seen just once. CDR3 loop: CASSLRGSGSGGVQDTQYF. The CDR3 DNA reads TGTGCCAGCAGTTTACGAGGCTCGGGTAGCGGGGGGGTTCAAGATACGCAGTATTTT. V usage is TRBV27 and J usage is TRBJ2-3, with 11 bases that match TRBD2. Germline lookup yields CDR1 MNHEY and CDR2 SMNVEV (reference sequence). The CDR3 extends over 19 amino acids. Trimming took 2 bases from V and 5 from J; bases not matched to a gene: 15.

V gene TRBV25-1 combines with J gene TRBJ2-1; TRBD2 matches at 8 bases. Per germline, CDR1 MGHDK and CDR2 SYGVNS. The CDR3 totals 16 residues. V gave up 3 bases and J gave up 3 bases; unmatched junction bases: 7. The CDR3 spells CASSDAGGAHYNEQFF. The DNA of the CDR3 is TGTGCCAGCAGTGATGCCGGGGGGGCCCACTACAATGAGCAGTTCTTC. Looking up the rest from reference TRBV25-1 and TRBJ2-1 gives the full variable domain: EADIYQTPRYLVIGTGKKITLECSQTMGHDKMYWYQQDPGMELHLIHYSYGVNSTEKGDLSSESTVSRIRTEHFPLTLESARPSHTSQYLCASSDAGGAHYNEQFFGPGTRLTVL.

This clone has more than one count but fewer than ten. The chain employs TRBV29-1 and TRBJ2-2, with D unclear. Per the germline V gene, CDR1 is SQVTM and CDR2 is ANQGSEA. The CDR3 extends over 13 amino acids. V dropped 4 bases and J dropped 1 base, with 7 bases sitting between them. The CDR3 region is CSVVPRNTGELFF. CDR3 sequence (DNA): TGCAGCGTTGTCCCGAGGAACACCGGGGAGCTGTTTTTT.